Presented here are 21 T cell receptor beta chains from one specimen sequenced in a study of T cell changes during pregnancy in multiple sclerosis. This table comes from immunoSEQ multiplex PCR, and its TCRdb copy is limited to in-frame clones, with some not included. The repertoire has about 48,000 clones, 94% of them found once; the top ten carry under 0.55%. The sample was CD4+ T cells from peripheral blood mononuclear cells, taken in the first trimester of pregnancy. The receptors here all came from a female donor with multiple sclerosis, enrolled in a pregnancy study.

The chain carries TRBV19 and TRBJ1-1, with no clear D. The V gene lost 7 bases and the J gene lost 4 bases, with 7 bases spanning the gap. CDR3 length equals 11 residues. Germline loops: CDR1 LNHDA, CDR2 SQIVND (reference sequence). Written as DNA, the CDR3 is TGTGCCAGTATGAGTATCACTGAAGCTTTCTTT. It is translated as CASMSITEAFF.

CDR3 sequence: CASSLGVDYGYTF. CDR3 DNA: TGCGCCAGCAGCTTGGGCGTGGACTATGGCTACACCTTC. The rearrangement links TRBV5-1 to TRBJ1-2; unclear D gene. The CDR3 contains 13 residues. The V end was cut by 0 bases, the J end by 3 bases, with 6 bases between. Germline V gene lookup returns CDR1 SGHRS and CDR2 YFSETQ.

In its sample, this clone was seen once. This CDR3 reads CASSGGTYSYEQYF. The CDR3 nucleotides read TGTGCCAGCAGTGGAGGGACTTACTCCTACGAGCAGTACTTC. This sequence joins TRBV2 and TRBJ2-7, with D perhaps TRBD2 (6 bases). V lost 4 bases, J lost 0 bases, and 10 bases lay in between. The CDR3 is 14 residues long. The germline V gene encodes CDR1 SNHLY and CDR2 FYNNEI.

This clone appeared once. The gene calls are TRBV5-1 and TRBJ1-4; a weak D match, TRBD1 (5 bases). V was cut by 2 bases and J by 0 bases, with 11 bases left in between. This CDR3 comprises 16 residues. The germline V gene encodes CDR1 SGHRS and CDR2 YFSETQ. The CDR3 loop is CASSFQGASTNEKLFF. In DNA form, the CDR3 reads TGCGCCAGCAGCTTCCAGGGTGCATCAACTAATGAAAAACTGTTTTTT.

This clone was found a few times. The chain uses TRBV5-1 and TRBJ2-2; D is perhaps TRBD2 (6 bases). This CDR3 region has 15 residues. The germline gives CDR1 SGHRS, CDR2 YFSETQ. Trimming removed 1 base from V and 4 bases from J, with 11 bases in between. CDR3 residues: CASSLPGLPTGELFF. In DNA, the CDR3 is TGCGCCAGCAGCTTGCCGGGACTCCCCACCGGGGAGCTGTTTTTT. Full variable domain (rest looked up from reference TRBV5-1 and TRBJ2-2): KAGVTQTPRYLIKTRGQQVTLSCSPISGHRSVSWYQQTPGQGLQFLFEYFSETQRNKGNFPGRFSGRQFSNSRSEMNVSTLELGDSALYLCASSLPGLPTGELFFGEGSRLTVL.

The rearrangement joins TRBV5-1 to TRBJ2-3; D uncertain. V lost 0 bases to trimming and J lost 0 bases, with 11 bases between them. The CDR3 contains 16 residues. From germline, CDR1 is SGHRS and CDR2 YFSETQ. CDR3 loop: CASSLAGLPSTDTQYF. The DNA of the CDR3 is TGCGCCAGCAGCTTGGCCGGTCTCCCTAGCACAGATACGCAGTATTTT. Combining the CDR3 with reference TRBV5-1 and TRBJ2-3 gives the whole variable domain KAGVTQTPRYLIKTRGQQVTLSCSPISGHRSVSWYQQTPGQGLQFLFEYFSETQRNKGNFPGRFSGRQFSNSRSEMNVSTLELGDSALYLCASSLAGLPSTDTQYFGPGTRLTVL.

The chain links TRBV5-1 to TRBJ2-2; a weak D match, TRBD2 (5 bases). The germline CDR1 and CDR2 sequences are SGHRS and YFSETQ. The CDR3 is 15 amino acids. With 0 bases removed from V and 3 bases from J, the gap between germline ends came to 9 bases. CDR3 in amino acids: CASSLGGSDTGELFF. In DNA, the CDR3 is TGCGCCAGCAGCTTGGGAGGGTCGGACACCGGGGAGCTGTTTTTT.

The rearrangement links TRBV4-1 to TRBJ2-4; 12 bases agree with TRBD1. The germline V gene has CDR1 MGHRA and CDR2 YSYEKL. V shed 3 bases and J 0 bases; nucleotides not matched to a gene: 12. The CDR3 spans 20 residues. CDR3 sequence reads: CASSHPQGQGARGAKNIQYF. The DNA for the CDR3 is TGCGCCAGCAGCCACCCCCAGGGACAGGGGGCGCGAGGAGCCAAAAACATTCAGTACTTC.

The chain employs TRBV5-1 and TRBJ2-2; 10 nucleotides align to TRBD2. The V and J ends lost 5 bases and 4 bases, in that order; junction bases with no gene match: 5. CDR1 and CDR2 (germline): SGHRS, YFSETQ. This CDR3 spans 15 amino acids. The CDR3 region has the DNA TGCGCCAGCAGACGGAGCGGGGGGGGCACCGGGGAGCTGTTTTTT. It codes for CASRRSGGGTGELFF.

The chain uses TRBV27 and TRBJ2-5; D ambiguous. V dropped 5 bases and J dropped 5 bases, with 9 bases sitting between them. The germline gives CDR1 MNHEY, CDR2 SMNVEV (reference sequence). The CDR3 is made up of 12 amino acids. The CDR3 bases are TGTGCCAGCAGTCCCGGGTCGGAGACCCAGTACTTC. The encoded protein is CASSPGSETQYF.

The V gene is TRBV4-2, the J gene TRBJ1-1, with TRBD1 as a possible D gene (5 bases). This CDR3 is built from 16 residues. Germline V gene lookup returns CDR1 LGHNA and CDR2 YNFKEQ. V gave up 0 bases and J gave up 1 base, with 12 bases separating them. The CDR3: CASSQDLAGSNTEAFF. Written as DNA, the CDR3 is TGTGCCAGCAGCCAAGACTTGGCAGGGTCGAACACTGAAGCTTTCTTT.

This clone was found once. The chain has TRBV5-1 and TRBJ1-2, with 9 bases matching TRBD1. The CDR3 loop spans 15 amino acids. CDR1 SGHRS and CDR2 YFSETQ come from the germline V gene. Germline trimming cut 0 bases from V and 4 bases from J; bases unmatched to any gene: 4. CDR3 in amino acids: CASSLEGQGLYGYTF. The CDR3 DNA reads as TGCGCCAGCAGCTTGGAGGGACAGGGCCTCTATGGCTACACCTTC.

For the CDR3, the DNA is TGTGCCAGCAGCGCTGACAGGGGGAATTCACCCCTCCACTTT. Translated, it gives CASSADRGNSPLHF. The chain is built from TRBV5-5 and TRBJ1-6; 9 nucleotides match TRBD1. This CDR3 has 14 residues. CDR1 and CDR2 from the germline V gene are SGHKS and YYEKEE (reference sequence). With V trimmed by 4 bases and J by 7 bases, 3 bases remained unmatched.

The rearrangement links TRBV7-9 to TRBJ2-3; 9 nucleotides align to TRBD2. Germline CDR1 is SEHNR and CDR2 is FQNEAQ (reference sequence). The CDR3 length is 16 residues. The junction had 7 bases not matched to a gene; V was cut back by 3 bases and J by 3 bases. DNA of the CDR3: TGTGCCAGCAGCTTTAAGGCGGGGGGGAATACAGATACGCAGTATTTT. It yields the protein CASSFKAGGNTDTQYF. Filled out from reference TRBV7-9 and TRBJ2-3, the complete variable domain reads DTGVSQNPRHKITKRGQNVTFRCDPISEHNRLYWYRQTLGQGPEFLTYFQNEAQLEKSRLLSDRFSAERPKGSFSTLEIQRTEQGDSAMYLCASSFKAGGNTDTQYFGPGTRLTVL.

V is TRBV11-2 and J is TRBJ2-1, with 12 bases that match TRBD2. CDR3 length: 16 amino acids. V lost 6 bases, J lost 8 bases, and 11 bases stayed unmatched. CDR1 is SGHAT and CDR2 is FQNNGV in the germline V gene. The CDR3 sequence: CASRTSGGPVGHEQFF. As DNA, the CDR3 is TGTGCCAGCAGGACTAGCGGGGGCCCCGTGGGCCATGAGCAGTTCTTC.

The chain couples TRBV7-8 to TRBJ2-1; D ambiguous. The V end was cut by 3 bases, the J end by 0 bases, with 9 bases between. This CDR3 has 15 amino acids. From germline, CDR1 is SGHVS and CDR2 FQNEAQ. The CDR3 is CASSFSSASYNEQFF. CDR3 bases: TGTGCCAGCAGCTTTAGTTCTGCCTCCTACAATGAGCAGTTCTTC.

J is TRBJ2-7 and V is TRBV16; D is perhaps TRBD1 (6 bases). Trimming took off 2 bases at V and 6 bases at J, with 11 bases between the two ends. CDR1 is KGHSY and CDR2 is FQNENV in the germline V gene. The CDR3 consists of 13 residues. The CDR3 loop is CASSQLTGSEQYF. CDR3 nucleotide sequence: TGTGCCAGCAGCCAACTAACAGGGAGCGAGCAGTACTTC.

The V call is TRBV2, the J call TRBJ2-2; weak D call: TRBD2 (7 bases). CDR1 is SNHLY and CDR2 is FYNNEI in the germline V gene. This CDR3 is built from 15 residues. V was clipped by 11 bases and J by 5 bases, with 21 bases between them. The CDR3 loop reads CAGGGQGSLTGELFF. CDR3 DNA sequence: TGTGCCGGGGGGGGCCAAGGGTCATTGACCGGGGAGCTGTTTTTT.

The V gene is TRBV19, the J gene TRBJ2-2, with D perhaps TRBD1 (5 bases). CDR3 length: 15 amino acids. The V end lost 5 bases, the J end lost 7 bases, and 17 bases lay between the germline ends. Per the germline V gene, CDR1 is LNHDA and CDR2 is SQIVND (reference sequence). The CDR3 here is CASSPGRAGDGELFF. Here the CDR3 DNA reads TGTGCCAGTAGTCCCGGCAGGGCTGGGGACGGGGAGCTGTTTTTT.

The gene calls are TRBV7-8 and TRBJ1-1, with TRBD1 as a possible D gene (6 bases). The CDR3 is 14 residues long. The ends were cut back, 5 bases at V and 0 bases at J, with 10 bases in the middle. CDR1 is SGHVS and CDR2 is FQNEAQ in the germline V gene. The CDR3 nucleotides are TGTGCCAGCAGCATGGACAGAGTGAACACTGAAGCTTTCTTT. Translation: CASSMDRVNTEAFF. The full variable domain, rest sourced from reference TRBV7-8 and TRBJ1-1, is GAGVSQSPRYKVAKRGQDVALRCDPISGHVSLFWYQQALGQGPEFLTYFQNEAQLDKSGLPSDRFFAERPEGSVSTLKIQRTQQEDSAVYLCASSMDRVNTEAFFGQGTRLTVV.

The chain has TRBV5-1 and TRBJ1-5, with TRBD1 matching 9 bases. From germline, CDR1 is SGHRS and CDR2 YFSETQ. This CDR3 has 15 amino acids. The V gene end was trimmed by 4 bases and the J gene end by 4 bases; junction bases not matched to a gene: 6. CDR3 sequence: CASSRTGDANQPQHF. The CDR3 DNA follows: TGCGCCAGCAGCAGGACAGGGGACGCGAATCAGCCCCAGCATTTT. The whole variable domain, remainder taken from reference TRBV5-1 and TRBJ1-5, is KAGVTQTPRYLIKTRGQQVTLSCSPISGHRSVSWYQQTPGQGLQFLFEYFSETQRNKGNFPGRFSGRQFSNSRSEMNVSTLELGDSALYLCASSRTGDANQPQHFGDGTRLSIL.